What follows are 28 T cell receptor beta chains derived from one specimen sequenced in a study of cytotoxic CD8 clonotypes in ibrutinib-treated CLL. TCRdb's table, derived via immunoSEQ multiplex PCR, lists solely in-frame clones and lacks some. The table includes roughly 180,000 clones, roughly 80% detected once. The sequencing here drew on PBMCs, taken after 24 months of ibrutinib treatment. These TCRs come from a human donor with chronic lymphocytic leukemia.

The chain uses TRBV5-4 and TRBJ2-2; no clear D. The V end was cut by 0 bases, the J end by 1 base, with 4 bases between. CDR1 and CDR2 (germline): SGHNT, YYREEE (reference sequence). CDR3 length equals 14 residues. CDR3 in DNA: TGTGCCAGCAGCTTGGGTGGGAACACCGGGGAGCTGTTTTTT. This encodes CASSLGGNTGELFF.

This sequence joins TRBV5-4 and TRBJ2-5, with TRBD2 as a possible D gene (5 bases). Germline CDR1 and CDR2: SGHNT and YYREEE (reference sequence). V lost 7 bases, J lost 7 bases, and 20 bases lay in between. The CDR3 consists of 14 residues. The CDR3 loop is CASSTNGEFGTQYF. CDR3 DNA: TGTGCCAGCTCTACGAACGGGGAGTTCGGGACCCAGTACTTC. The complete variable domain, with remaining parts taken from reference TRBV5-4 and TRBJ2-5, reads ETGVTQSPTHLIKTRGQQVTLRCSSQSGHNTVSWYQQALGQGPQFIFQYYREEENGRGNFPPRFSGLQFPNYSSELNVNALELDDSALYLCASSTNGEFGTQYFGPGTRLLVL.

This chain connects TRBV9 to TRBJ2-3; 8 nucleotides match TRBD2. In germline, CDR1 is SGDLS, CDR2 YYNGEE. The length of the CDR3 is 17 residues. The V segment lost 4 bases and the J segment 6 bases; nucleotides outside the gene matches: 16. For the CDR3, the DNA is TGTGCCAGCAGCCCATGGACTAGCCTCTATCAGACGGATACGCAGTATTTT. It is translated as CASSPWTSLYQTDTQYF.

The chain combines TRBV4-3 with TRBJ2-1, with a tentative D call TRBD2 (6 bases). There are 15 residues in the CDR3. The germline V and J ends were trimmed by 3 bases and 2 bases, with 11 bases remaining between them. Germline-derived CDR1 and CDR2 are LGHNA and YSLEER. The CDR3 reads CASSHTGGTYNEQFF. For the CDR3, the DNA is TGCGCCAGCAGCCATACTGGGGGGACCTACAATGAGCAGTTCTTC.

CDR3: CASRIQGMSSYNEQFF. In DNA, the CDR3 is TGTGCCAGCAGAATACAGGGTATGAGCTCCTACAATGAGCAGTTCTTC. This rearrangement joins TRBV2 to TRBJ2-1, with D possibly being TRBD1 (6 bases). The CDR3 has 16 residues. Germline CDR1 and CDR2: SNHLY and FYNNEI. V gave up 6 bases and J gave up 0 bases, with 15 bases separating them.

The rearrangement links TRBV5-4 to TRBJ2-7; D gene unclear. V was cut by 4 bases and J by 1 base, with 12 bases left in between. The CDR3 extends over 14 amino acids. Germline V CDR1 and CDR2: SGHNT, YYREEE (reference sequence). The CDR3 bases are TGTGCCAGCAGCGAGCTAGAAAGATCCTACGAGCAGTACTTC. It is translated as CASSELERSYEQYF.

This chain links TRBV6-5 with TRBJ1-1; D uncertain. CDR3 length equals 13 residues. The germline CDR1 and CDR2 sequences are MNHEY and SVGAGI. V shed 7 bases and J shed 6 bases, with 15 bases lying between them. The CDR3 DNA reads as TGTGCCAGCAAAATTACCCTCGACGCTGAAGCTTTCTTT. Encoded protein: CASKITLDAEAFF.

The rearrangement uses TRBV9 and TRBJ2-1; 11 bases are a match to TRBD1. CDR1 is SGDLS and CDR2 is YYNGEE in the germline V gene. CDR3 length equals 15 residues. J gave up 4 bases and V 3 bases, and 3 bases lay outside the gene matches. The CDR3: CASSEGQGAYNEQFF. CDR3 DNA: TGTGCCAGCAGCGAAGGACAGGGGGCTTACAATGAGCAGTTCTTC.

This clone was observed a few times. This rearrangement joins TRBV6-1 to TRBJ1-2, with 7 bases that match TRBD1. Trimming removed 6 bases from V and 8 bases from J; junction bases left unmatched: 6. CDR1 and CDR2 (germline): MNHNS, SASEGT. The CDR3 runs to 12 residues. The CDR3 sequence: CASSDRVRGYTF. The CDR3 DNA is TGTGCCAGCAGCGACAGGGTGAGGGGCTACACCTTC.

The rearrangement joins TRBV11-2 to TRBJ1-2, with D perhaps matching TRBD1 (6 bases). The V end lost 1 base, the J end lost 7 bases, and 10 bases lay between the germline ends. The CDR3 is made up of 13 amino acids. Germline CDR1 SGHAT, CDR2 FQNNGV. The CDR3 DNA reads TGTGCCAGCAGCTTAGTCGGGGGCGGTGGCTACACCTTC. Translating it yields CASSLVGGGGYTF.

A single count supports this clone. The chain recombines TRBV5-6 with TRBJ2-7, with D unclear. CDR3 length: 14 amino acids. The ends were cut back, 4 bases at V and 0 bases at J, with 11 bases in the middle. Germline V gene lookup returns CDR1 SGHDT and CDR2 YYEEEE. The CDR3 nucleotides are TGTGCCAGCAGCCCCTTCAGGAACTCCTACGAGCAGTACTTC. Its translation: CASSPFRNSYEQYF.

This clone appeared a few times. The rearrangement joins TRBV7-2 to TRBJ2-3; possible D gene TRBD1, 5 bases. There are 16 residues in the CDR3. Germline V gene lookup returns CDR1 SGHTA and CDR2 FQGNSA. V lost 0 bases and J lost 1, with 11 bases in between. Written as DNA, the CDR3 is TGTGCCAGCAGCTTAGCGCGAAGCAGGGGCACAGATACGCAGTATTTT. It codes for CASSLARSRGTDTQYF.

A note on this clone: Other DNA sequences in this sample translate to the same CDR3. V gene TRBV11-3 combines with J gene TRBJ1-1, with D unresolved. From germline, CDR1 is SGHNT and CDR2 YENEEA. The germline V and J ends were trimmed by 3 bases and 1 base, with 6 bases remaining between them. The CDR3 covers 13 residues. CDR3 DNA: TGTGCCAGCAGCTTGGGCAGGAACACTGAAGCTTTCTTT. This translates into CASSLGRNTEAFF.

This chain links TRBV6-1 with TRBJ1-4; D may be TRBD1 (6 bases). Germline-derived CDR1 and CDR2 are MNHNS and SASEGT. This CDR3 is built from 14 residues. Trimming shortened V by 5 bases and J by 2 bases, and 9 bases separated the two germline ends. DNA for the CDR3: TGTGCCAGCAGTACCCAGGGGACTAATGAAAAACTGTTTTTT. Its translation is CASSTQGTNEKLFF.

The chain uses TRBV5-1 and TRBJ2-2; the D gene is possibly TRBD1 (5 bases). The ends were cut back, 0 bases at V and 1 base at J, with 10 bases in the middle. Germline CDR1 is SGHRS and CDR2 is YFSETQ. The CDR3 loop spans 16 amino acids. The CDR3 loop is CASSLAGRVNTGELFF. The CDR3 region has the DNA TGCGCCAGCAGCTTGGCGGGCAGGGTGAACACCGGGGAGCTGTTTTTT.

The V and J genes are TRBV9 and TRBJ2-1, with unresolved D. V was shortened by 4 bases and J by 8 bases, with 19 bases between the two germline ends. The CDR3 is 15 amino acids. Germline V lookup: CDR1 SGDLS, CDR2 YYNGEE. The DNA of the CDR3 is TGTGCCAGCAGCTCTCATCAAGGGCCGATGGATGAGCAGTTCTTC. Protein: CASSSHQGPMDEQFF. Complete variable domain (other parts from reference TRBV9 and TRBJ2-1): DSGVTQTPKHLITATGQRVTLRCSPRSGDLSVYWYQQSLDQGLQFLIQYYNGEERAKGNILERFSAQQFPDLHSELNLSSLELGDSALYFCASSSHQGPMDEQFFGPGTRLTVL.

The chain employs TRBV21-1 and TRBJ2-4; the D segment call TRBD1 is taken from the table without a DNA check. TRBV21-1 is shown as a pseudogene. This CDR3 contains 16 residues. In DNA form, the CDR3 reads TGTGCCAGCAGCAATGGGGCGACAGGGTCCAAAAACATTCAGTACTTC. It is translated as CASSNGATGSKNIQYF.

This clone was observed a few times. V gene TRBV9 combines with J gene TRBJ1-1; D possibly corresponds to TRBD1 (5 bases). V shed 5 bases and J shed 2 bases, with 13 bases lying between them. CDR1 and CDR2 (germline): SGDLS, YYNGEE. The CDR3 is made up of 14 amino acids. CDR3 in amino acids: CASSLTGLNTEAFF. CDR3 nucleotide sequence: TGTGCCAGCAGTCTAACAGGCCTTAACACTGAAGCTTTCTTT.

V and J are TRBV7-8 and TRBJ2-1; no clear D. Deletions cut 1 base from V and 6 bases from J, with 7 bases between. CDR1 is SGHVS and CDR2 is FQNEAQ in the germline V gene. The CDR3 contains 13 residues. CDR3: CASSLVYINEQFF. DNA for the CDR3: TGTGCCAGCAGCTTAGTTTATATCAATGAGCAGTTCTTC.

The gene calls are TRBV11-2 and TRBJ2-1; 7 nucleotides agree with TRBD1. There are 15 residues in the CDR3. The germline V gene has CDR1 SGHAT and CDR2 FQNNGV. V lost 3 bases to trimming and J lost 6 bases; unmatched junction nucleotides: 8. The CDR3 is CASSFRGGKGNEQFF. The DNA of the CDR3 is TGTGCCAGCAGCTTTAGAGGGGGCAAAGGCAATGAGCAGTTCTTC. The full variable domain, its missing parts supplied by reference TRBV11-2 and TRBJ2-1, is EAGVAQSPRYKIIEKRQSVAFWCNPISGHATLYWYQQILGQGPKLLIQFQNNGVVDDSQLPKDRFSAERLKGVDSTLKIQPAKLEDSAVYLCASSFRGGKGNEQFFGPGTRLTVL.

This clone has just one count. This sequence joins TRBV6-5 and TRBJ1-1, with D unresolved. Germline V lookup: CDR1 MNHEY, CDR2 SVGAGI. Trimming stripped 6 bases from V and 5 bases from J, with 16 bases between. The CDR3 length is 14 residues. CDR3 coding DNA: TGTGCCAGCAGCCCCGTTGGGGTTTGGACTGAAGCTTTCTTT. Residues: CASSPVGVWTEAFF.

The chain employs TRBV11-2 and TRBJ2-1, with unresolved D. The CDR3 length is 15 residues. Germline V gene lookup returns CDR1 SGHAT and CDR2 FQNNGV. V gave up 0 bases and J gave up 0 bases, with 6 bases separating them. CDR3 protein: CASSLEVASYNEQFF. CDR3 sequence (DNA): TGTGCCAGCAGCTTAGAAGTCGCCTCCTACAATGAGCAGTTCTTC.

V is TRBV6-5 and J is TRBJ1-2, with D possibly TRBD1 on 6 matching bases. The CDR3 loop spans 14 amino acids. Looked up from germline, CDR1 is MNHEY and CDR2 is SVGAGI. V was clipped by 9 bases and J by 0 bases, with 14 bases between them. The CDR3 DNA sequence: TGTGCCAGTACAAAACAGGGAGCTAACTATGGCTACACCTTC. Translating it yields CASTKQGANYGYTF.

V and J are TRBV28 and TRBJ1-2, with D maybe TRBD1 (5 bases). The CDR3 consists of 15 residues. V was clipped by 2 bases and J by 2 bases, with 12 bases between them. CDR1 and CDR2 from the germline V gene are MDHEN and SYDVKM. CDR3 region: CASSLEPGRNYGYTF. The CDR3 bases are TGTGCCAGCAGTTTAGAGCCGGGGCGGAACTATGGCTACACCTTC.

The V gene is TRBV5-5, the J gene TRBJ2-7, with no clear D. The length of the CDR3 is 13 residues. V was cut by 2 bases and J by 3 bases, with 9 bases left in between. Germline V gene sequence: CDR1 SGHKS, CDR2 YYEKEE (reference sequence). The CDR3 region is CASSLHPSYEQYF. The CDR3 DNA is TGTGCCAGCAGCTTACACCCTAGCTACGAGCAGTACTTC.

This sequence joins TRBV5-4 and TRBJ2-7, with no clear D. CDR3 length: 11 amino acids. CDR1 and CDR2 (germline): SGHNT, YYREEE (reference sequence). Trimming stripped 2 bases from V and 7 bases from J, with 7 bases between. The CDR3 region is CASSFRREQYF. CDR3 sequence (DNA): TGTGCCAGCAGCTTTCGAAGGGAGCAGTACTTC.

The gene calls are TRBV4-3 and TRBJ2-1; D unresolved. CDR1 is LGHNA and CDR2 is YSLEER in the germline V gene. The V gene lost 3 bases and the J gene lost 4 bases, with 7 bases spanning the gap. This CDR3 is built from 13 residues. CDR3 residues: CASSHDFYNEQFF. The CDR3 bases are TGCGCCAGCAGCCATGACTTTTACAATGAGCAGTTCTTC.

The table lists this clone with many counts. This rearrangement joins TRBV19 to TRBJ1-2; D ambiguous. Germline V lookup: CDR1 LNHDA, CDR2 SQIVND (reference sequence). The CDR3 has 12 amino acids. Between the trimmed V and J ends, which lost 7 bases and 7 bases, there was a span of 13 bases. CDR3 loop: CASMRGVGGYTF. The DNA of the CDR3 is TGTGCCAGTATGAGAGGAGTTGGTGGCTACACCTTC. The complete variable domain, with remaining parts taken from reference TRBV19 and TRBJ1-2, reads DGGITQSPKYLFRKEGQNVTLSCEQNLNHDAMYWYRQDPGQGLRLIYYSQIVNDFQKGDIAEGYSVSREKKESFPLTVTSAQKNPTAFYLCASMRGVGGYTFGSGTRLTVV.